The 17 T cell receptor beta chains in this list originate from one sample, sequenced in a study of cytomegalovirus exposure and HLA in healthy donors. This PCR relied on a set of 60 Vbeta primers and 13 Jbeta primers. Sequencing was performed with immunoSEQ multiplex PCR; in TCRdb, only in-frame clones are kept and a portion is missing. Found here are 150,000 to 200,000 clones, just over 75% of them singletons; the top ten hold 0.9% to 1.1%. Sequencing was carried out using PBMCs. The origin of the receptors is a woman aged 40 to 49 in good health and CMV-seronegative.

V gene TRBV25-1 combines with J gene TRBJ2-7; 8 bases agree with TRBD2. Germline lookup yields CDR1 MGHDK and CDR2 SYGVNS. CDR3 length equals 13 residues. The J segment lost 4 bases and the V segment lost 4 bases, leaving 3 bases of the junction unmatched. In DNA, the CDR3 is TGTGCCAGCAGTGTCGGGGGGGCGTACGAGCAGTACTTC. This gives the protein CASSVGGAYEQYF.

This rearrangement joins TRBV28 to TRBJ2-7, with 11 bases aligning to TRBD1. Germline assignment: CDR1 MDHEN and CDR2 SYDVKM. V was clipped by 7 bases and J by 4 bases; unmatched bases: 9. This CDR3 comprises 15 residues. In DNA, the CDR3 is TGTGCCAGCATAGATGGACAGGGGGCTTCTTACGAGCAGTACTTC. It codes for CASIDGQGASYEQYF.

Worth noting for this clone: At one boundary the junction diverges from the germline segment, which might be a read error. This chain links TRBV5-1 with TRBJ1-1, with 8 nucleotides matching TRBD1. This CDR3 comprises 15 residues. CDR1 and CDR2 (germline): SGHRS, YFSETQ. The CDR3 loop reads CAGSLNQGANTEAFF. The CDR3 region has the DNA TGCGCCGGCAGCTTGAATCAGGGGGCGAACACTGAAGCTTTCTTT.

The rearrangement joins TRBV6-1 to TRBJ2-5, with D maybe TRBD2 (6 bases). V was cut by 8 bases and J by 3 bases, with 13 bases left in between. The CDR3 contains 13 residues. The germline V gene encodes CDR1 MNHNS and CDR2 SASEGT. The CDR3 bases are TGTGCCAGCGCTGGACTACAAAAAGAGACCCAGTACTTC. Translation gives CASAGLQKETQYF.

The chain combines TRBV30 with TRBJ2-2; D call uncertain. The germline V gene has CDR1 GTSNPN and CDR2 SVGIG (reference sequence). V lost 1 base, J lost 4 bases, and 10 bases lay in between. The length of the CDR3 is 14 residues. The CDR3 spells CAWSAVLPTGELFF. The CDR3 DNA reads TGTGCCTGGAGTGCTGTACTCCCCACCGGGGAGCTGTTTTTT.

The V and J genes are TRBV30 and TRBJ2-7, with a possible D match to TRBD2 (5 bases). Deletions cut 0 bases from V and 6 bases from J, with 12 bases between. CDR3 length: 13 amino acids. From germline, CDR1 is GTSNPN and CDR2 SVGIG (reference sequence). DNA for the CDR3: TGTGCCTGGAGTGTACTACCGGGATTCGAGCAGTACTTC. Amino acids: CAWSVLPGFEQYF.

The chain joins TRBV6-6 to TRBJ2-7; D may be TRBD1 (5 bases). Germline V gives CDR1 MNHNY, CDR2 SVGAGI (reference sequence). Trimming took off 2 bases at V and 3 bases at J, with 14 bases between the two ends. The CDR3 extends over 15 amino acids. DNA of the CDR3: TGTGCCAGCAGTTACCCCCAGGGTCAAAGCTACGAGCAGTACTTC. It specifies CASSYPQGQSYEQYF.

This clone was seen a few times. The chain combines TRBV28 with TRBJ1-5; D gene ambiguous. The V end was cut by 3 bases, the J end by 0 bases, with 3 bases between. Germline CDR1 is MDHEN and CDR2 is SYDVKM. The CDR3 extends over 13 amino acids. This chain's CDR3 is CASSFYSNQPQHF. Here the CDR3 DNA reads TGTGCCAGCAGTTTTTATAGCAATCAGCCCCAGCATTTT.

This chain joins TRBV28 and TRBJ2-1; TRBD1 matches at 7 bases. J was trimmed by 4 bases and V by 2 bases; bases with no gene match: 5. Germline assignment: CDR1 MDHEN and CDR2 SYDVKM. The CDR3 covers 15 residues. The CDR3 nucleotides read TGTGCCAGCAGTTTAGGGGACAGACAGTACAATGAGCAGTTCTTC. This sequence encodes CASSLGDRQYNEQFF.

The chain uses TRBV11-2 and TRBJ2-5; TRBD2 matches at 11 bases. Looked up from germline, CDR1 is SGHAT and CDR2 is FQNNGV. The CDR3 length is 15 residues. Trimming at V came to 3 bases and at J to 4 bases, leaving 4 bases not matched to a gene. The CDR3 DNA reads as TGTGCCAGCAGCTTCGGGACTAGCGGATTAGAGACCCAGTACTTC. It encodes CASSFGTSGLETQYF.

The V call is TRBV16, the J call TRBJ2-7; D remains ambiguous. The V gene lost 1 base and the J gene lost 1 base, with 5 bases spanning the gap. Germline CDR1 reads KGHSY; CDR2 reads FQNENV. CDR3 length equals 13 residues. CDR3 DNA: TGTGCCAGCAGCCAATGGCAGTCCTACGAGCAGTACTTC. This gives the protein CASSQWQSYEQYF.

This clone was counted between two and nine times. The V and J genes are TRBV27 and TRBJ1-1; D remains ambiguous. The CDR3 loop spans 15 amino acids. Looked up from germline, CDR1 is MNHEY and CDR2 is SMNVEV (reference sequence). V was pared by 5 bases and J by 4 bases, with 17 bases between. This CDR3 reads CASSAEPVPRTEAFF. DNA for the CDR3: TGTGCCAGCAGTGCTGAACCGGTCCCCCGCACTGAAGCTTTCTTT.

The rearrangement uses TRBV10-2 and TRBJ1-1; no definite D call. V gave up 3 bases and J gave up 3 bases, with 11 bases separating them. The CDR3 covers 14 residues. Germline CDR1 WSHSY, CDR2 SAAADI. This chain's CDR3 is CASSESKEDTEAFF. Here the CDR3 DNA reads TGCGCCAGCAGTGAATCGAAGGAGGACACTGAAGCTTTCTTT.

The CDR3 loop reads CATSRERGLLGNTIYF. The CDR3 coding sequence is TGTGCCACCAGCAGAGAAAGGGGTCTTCTTGGAAACACCATATATTTT. The V call is TRBV15, the J call TRBJ1-3; D is perhaps TRBD1 (5 bases). This CDR3 contains 16 residues. Between the trimmed V and J ends, which lost 0 bases and 3 bases, there was a span of 12 bases. The germline V gene encodes CDR1 LNHNV and CDR2 YYDKDF (reference sequence). The full variable domain, completed using reference TRBV15 and TRBJ1-3, is DAMVIQNPRYQVTQFGKPVTLSCSQTLNHNVMYWYQQKSSQAPKLLFHYYDKDFNNEADTPDNFQSRRPNTSFCFLDIRSPGLGDTAMYLCATSRERGLLGNTIYFGEGSWLTVV.

CDR3 nucleotides: TGTGCCAGCAGCTTGTCTCAAGGGGGGGCCCAGCATTTT. It codes for CASSLSQGGAQHF. The chain is built from TRBV11-3 and TRBJ1-5; D is perhaps TRBD1 (6 bases). Trimming removed 3 bases from V and 11 bases from J, with 14 bases in between. The CDR3 covers 13 residues. CDR1 SGHNT and CDR2 YENEEA come from the germline V gene.

The chain employs TRBV27 and TRBJ2-2; 8 bases line up with TRBD2. The germline V gene encodes CDR1 MNHEY and CDR2 SMNVEV (reference sequence). V lost 6 bases and J lost 7; bases outside the gene matches: 10. The CDR3 is made up of 15 amino acids. CDR3 nucleotides: TGTGCCAGCAGCATAAGCGGGAGTCGGCACGGGGAGCTGTTTTTT. Translated, it gives CASSISGSRHGELFF.

The rearrangement links TRBV27 to TRBJ2-7; 8 bases line up with TRBD2. The CDR3 has 16 residues. The germline gives CDR1 MNHEY, CDR2 SMNVEV (reference sequence). J gave up 2 bases and V 0 bases, and 6 bases lay outside the gene matches. The CDR3 sequence is CASSLSQTSATYEQYF. The CDR3, as DNA: TGTGCCAGCAGTTTATCCCAGACTAGCGCCACCTACGAGCAGTACTTC.